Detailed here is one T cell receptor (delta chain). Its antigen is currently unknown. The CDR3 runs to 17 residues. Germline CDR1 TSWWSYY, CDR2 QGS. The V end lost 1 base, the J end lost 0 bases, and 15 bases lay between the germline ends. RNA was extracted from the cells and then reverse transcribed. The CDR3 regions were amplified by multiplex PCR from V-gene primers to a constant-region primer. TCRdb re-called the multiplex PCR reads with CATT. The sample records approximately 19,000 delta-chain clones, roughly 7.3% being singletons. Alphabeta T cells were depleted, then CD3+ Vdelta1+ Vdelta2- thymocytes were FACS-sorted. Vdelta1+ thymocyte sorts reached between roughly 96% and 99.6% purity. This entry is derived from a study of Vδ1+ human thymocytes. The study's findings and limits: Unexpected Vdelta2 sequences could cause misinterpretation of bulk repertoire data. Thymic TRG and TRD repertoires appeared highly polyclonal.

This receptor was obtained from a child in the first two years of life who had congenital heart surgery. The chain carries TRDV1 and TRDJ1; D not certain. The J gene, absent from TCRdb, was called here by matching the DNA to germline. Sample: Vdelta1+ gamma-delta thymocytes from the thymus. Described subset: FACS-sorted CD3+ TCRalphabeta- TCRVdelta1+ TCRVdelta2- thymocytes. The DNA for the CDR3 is TGTGCTCTTGGGGAACGCGCGGCGCGGAGGTACACCGATAAACTCATCTTT. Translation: CALGERAARRYTDKLIF.